This T cell receptor beta chain was documented in a study of T cell changes during pregnancy in multiple sclerosis. The CDR3 spans 17 residues. V was pared by 3 bases and J by 5 bases, with 12 bases of the junction left unmatched. Looked up from germline, CDR1 is SGHRS and CDR2 is YFSETQ. Some clones are missing from TCRdb's copy, which holds only in-frame ones; the method was immunoSEQ multiplex PCR. Of 90,000 or so clones listed, 94% are singletons. The chain carries TRBV5-1 and TRBJ2-7; 12 nucleotides match TRBD2. This TCR derives from a female donor in good health, enrolled as a control in a pregnancy study. The sample consisted of peripheral blood, taken after pregnancy. In nucleotides, the CDR3 is TGCGCCAGCAGCTCTAGGACTAGCGGGATGTCGCAGGACGAGCAGTACTTC. Translated, it gives CASSSRTSGMSQDEQYF.